What follows are 20 T cell receptor beta chains derived from one specimen sequenced in a study of response to subunit inactivated influenza vaccine (dated 2018 in TCRdb). The protocol used for the library was RT-PCR. Sequencing was performed on an Illumina HiSeq 2500. The public reads were reanalyzed by TCRdb: fastp trimming at Q25, MiXCR alignment, in-frame beta chains only. Entries that share a CDR3 protein sequence are merged under the most common genes and DNA. Within this sample are about 700,000 distinct CDR3 sequences, with approximately 15% of them counted one time only. Of the sample, around 6.5% is held by the ten largest clones. The source was PBMCs from blood, collected 14 to 15 days before vaccination. Every receptor here comes from a man aged 45-65 years who received an inactivated influenza vaccine. Donor details come from another sample of the same person, matched by shared clones.

A few counts support this clonotype. The chain couples TRBV27 to TRBJ2-4; perhaps TRBD2 as D (5 bases). This CDR3 is built from 14 residues. The V gene lost 0 bases and the J gene lost 7 bases, with 10 bases spanning the gap. Germline CDR1 MNHEY, CDR2 SMNVEV (reference sequence). The chain's CDR3 is CASSLSAGDNIQYF. CDR3 DNA: TGTGCCAGCAGTTTATCTGCGGGCGATAACATTCAGTACTTC.

The chain has TRBV29-1 and TRBJ2-3; 7 nucleotides align to TRBD1. The CDR3 is 14 residues long. The V gene end was trimmed by 4 bases and the J gene end by 5 bases; junction bases not matched to a gene: 9. From germline, CDR1 is SQVTM and CDR2 ANQGSEA. The CDR3, as DNA: TGCAGCGTTGGTAAGGGGGCGCAGAGAGATACGCAGTATTTT. This encodes CSVGKGAQRDTQYF.

The chain carries TRBV27 and TRBJ2-7, with no clear D. The CDR3 consists of 13 residues. Trimming removed 1 base at V and 4 bases at J, with 8 bases between. Looked up from germline, CDR1 is MNHEY and CDR2 is SMNVEV (reference sequence). CDR3 residues: CASSLYFGYEQYF. The CDR3 region has the DNA TGTGCCAGCAGTTTATATTTTGGTTACGAGCAGTACTTC.

This clonotype was seen a handful of times. The chain carries TRBV25-1 and TRBJ2-1, with 10 bases matching TRBD2. Germline CDR1 MGHDK, CDR2 SYGVNS. The CDR3 is made up of 14 amino acids. Trimming cost V 6 bases and J 9 bases; bases outside gene matches: 8. The CDR3 DNA sequence: TGTGCCAGCAGCCTAGCGGGAGATAGGATTGAGCAGTTCTTC. As protein: CASSLAGDRIEQFF. Based on the CDR3 plus reference TRBV25-1 and TRBJ2-1, the full variable domain is EADIYQTPRYLVIGTGKKITLECSQTMGHDKMYWYQQDPGMELHLIHYSYGVNSTEKGDLSSESTVSRIRTEHFPLTLESARPSHTSQYLCASSLAGDRIEQFFGPGTRLTVL.

This clonotype was recorded a few times. The chain joins TRBV4-2 to TRBJ1-6; D is ambiguous. Between the trimmed V and J ends, which lost 0 bases and 9 bases, there was a span of 18 bases. CDR3 length: 17 residues. The germline V gene has CDR1 LGHNA and CDR2 YNFKEQ. The CDR3 protein is CASSQDGKLDALSPLHF. The CDR3 nucleotides are TGTGCCAGCAGCCAAGATGGGAAGTTGGACGCACTTTCACCCCTCCACTTT.

This clonotype was seen a single time. One junction end does not reproduce the germline sequence, and a read error may be involved. The V call is TRBV4-2, the J call TRBJ1-6; 8 nucleotides agree with TRBD1. Germline V gives CDR1 LGHNA, CDR2 YNFKEQ. This CDR3 comprises 15 residues. The CDR3 sequence is CASSQMTGANSHLHF. The CDR3 nucleotides read TGTGCCAGCAGCCAGATGACAGGGGCAAATTCACACCTCCACTTT.

This clonotype was detected once. The rearrangement joins TRBV6-1 to TRBJ2-5; maybe TRBD1 (6 bases). Trimming pared 4 bases from V and 5 bases from J, leaving 17 bases between. The CDR3 has 15 residues. CDR1 MNHNS and CDR2 SASEGT come from the germline V gene. CDR3 DNA: TGTGCCAGCAGTGCGCCACAGGGCTTTGGGGAGACCCAGTACTTC. Encoded protein: CASSAPQGFGETQYF.

The genes are TRBV10-3 and TRBJ2-2; the D gene is possibly TRBD2 (6 bases). V was pared by 6 bases and J by 6 bases, with 17 bases between. The V gene's germline CDR1 is ENHRY and CDR2 SYGVKD. The CDR3 length is 15 residues. The DNA for the CDR3 is TGTGCCATCAGAGGGGACTCTGGTTATCCCGGGGAGCTGTTTTTT. Translation gives CAIRGDSGYPGELFF.

This clonotype was counted ten times or more. The rearrangement uses TRBV7-2 and TRBJ2-2; D may be TRBD2 (5 bases). CDR3 length equals 16 residues. With 0 bases removed from V and 2 bases from J, the gap between germline ends came to 10 bases. From germline, CDR1 is SGHTA and CDR2 FQGNSA. Written as DNA, the CDR3 is TGTGCCAGCAGCTTAGCGCATCCGGGAAACACCGGGGAGCTGTTTTTT. Protein: CASSLAHPGNTGELFF.

This clonotype was detected ten times or more. The V call is TRBV21-1, the J call TRBJ2-1. TRBV21-1 is a known pseudogene. The CDR3 loop spans 14 amino acids. CDR3 loop: CASSKPSSYNEQFF. In nucleotides, the CDR3 is TGTGCCAGCAGTAAGCCTAGCTCCTACAATGAGCAGTTCTTC.

This clonotype was seen only a few times. CDR3 residues: CASRQSETMNTEAFF. The CDR3 DNA reads as TGTGCCAGCAGGCAAAGCGAAACTATGAACACTGAAGCTTTCTTT. The rearrangement links TRBV28 to TRBJ1-1, with D unclear. CDR1 is MDHEN and CDR2 is SYDVKM in the germline V gene. Trimming left V 6 bases short and J 0 bases short, with 14 bases between. This CDR3 spans 15 amino acids.

This clonotype came up many times. The rearrangement joins TRBV5-1 to TRBJ2-7; 8 positions agree with TRBD1. Germline assignment: CDR1 SGHRS and CDR2 YFSETQ. The J segment lost 1 base and the V segment lost 4 bases, leaving 7 bases of the junction unmatched. The CDR3 is made up of 15 amino acids. CDR3 amino acids: CASSHGTGNSYEQYF. Here the CDR3 DNA reads TGCGCCAGCAGCCACGGGACAGGCAATTCCTACGAGCAGTACTTC.

The table lists this clonotype with a few counts. The chain has TRBV20-1 and TRBJ2-7, with D tentatively TRBD1 or TRBD2 (5 bases each). This CDR3 spans 13 amino acids. Trimming pared 1 base from V and 7 bases from J, leaving 14 bases between. Germline V gene sequence: CDR1 DFQATT, CDR2 SNEGSKA (reference sequence). CDR3 sequence (DNA): TGCAGTGCTAGAGCGGGGCTGGCTTTTGAGCAGTACTTC. Its translation is CSARAGLAFEQYF.

The J gene is TRBJ2-1, the V gene TRBV12-3 or TRBV12-4, with 12 bases fitting TRBD2. This CDR3 contains 11 residues. Trimming removed 5 bases from V and 15 bases from J; junction bases left unmatched: 2. In DNA, the CDR3 is TGTGCCAGCAGTACTAGCGGGAGGTGGTTCTTC. Amino acids: CASSTSGRWFF.

CDR3 protein: CASGSGTASNGYTF. For the CDR3, the DNA is TGTGCCAGCGGCTCAGGGACAGCATCGAACGGCTACACCTTC. The chain recombines TRBV7-2 with TRBJ1-2, with 7 bases matching TRBD1. J was trimmed by 8 bases and V by 8 bases; bases with no gene match: 14. Germline-derived CDR1 and CDR2 are SGHTA and FQGNSA. This CDR3 has 14 amino acids.

This sequence joins TRBV7-6 and TRBJ2-2; 8 bases match TRBD2. Unmatched junction bases numbered 6, after V lost 0 bases and J lost 3 bases. The CDR3 consists of 17 residues. Germline loops: CDR1 SGHVS, CDR2 FNYEAQ. CDR3 residues: CASSLADGRAYTGELFF. The CDR3 DNA sequence: TGTGCCAGCAGCTTAGCGGACGGGAGGGCCTACACCGGGGAGCTGTTTTTT.

The J gene is TRBJ2-3, the V gene TRBV7-6; the D is unclear. Germline-derived CDR1 and CDR2 are SGHVS and FNYEAQ. Trimming stripped 4 bases from V and 4 bases from J, with 15 bases between. The CDR3 spans 15 residues. The CDR3 here is CASSSGTATADTQYF. The CDR3 DNA is TGTGCCAGCAGCTCCGGAACCGCCACTGCAGATACGCAGTATTTT.

The table lists this clonotype with a few counts. V usage is TRBV6-1 and J usage is TRBJ2-7; 9 nucleotides line up with TRBD2. The trim removed 5 bases at V and 2 bases at J, leaving 7 bases unmatched. Germline V gene sequence: CDR1 MNHNS, CDR2 SASEGT. The CDR3 spans 15 residues. This CDR3 reads CASSTTGTSPYEQYF. In DNA form, the CDR3 reads TGTGCCAGCAGTACAACCGGGACTAGCCCCTACGAGCAGTACTTC.

V gene TRBV7-9 combines with J gene TRBJ2-3, with a possible D match to TRBD2 (5 bases). V was shortened by 1 base and J by 3 bases, with 14 bases between the two germline ends. The CDR3 has 16 residues. Germline V gene data show CDR1 as SEHNR and CDR2 as FQNEAQ (reference sequence). CDR3 sequence reads: CASSLVAGLATDTQYF. Written as DNA, the CDR3 is TGTGCCAGCAGCTTAGTAGCCGGACTGGCGACAGATACGCAGTATTTT.

This clonotype turned up a few times. The chain carries TRBV12-3 or TRBV12-4 and TRBJ2-1, with 9 bases matching TRBD2. Trimming at V came to 2 bases and at J to 2 bases, leaving 1 base not matched to a gene. The CDR3 covers 15 residues. The chain's CDR3 is CASSLRGGAYNEQFF. CDR3 in DNA: TGTGCCAGCAGTTTACGCGGGGGGGCCTACAATGAGCAGTTCTTC.